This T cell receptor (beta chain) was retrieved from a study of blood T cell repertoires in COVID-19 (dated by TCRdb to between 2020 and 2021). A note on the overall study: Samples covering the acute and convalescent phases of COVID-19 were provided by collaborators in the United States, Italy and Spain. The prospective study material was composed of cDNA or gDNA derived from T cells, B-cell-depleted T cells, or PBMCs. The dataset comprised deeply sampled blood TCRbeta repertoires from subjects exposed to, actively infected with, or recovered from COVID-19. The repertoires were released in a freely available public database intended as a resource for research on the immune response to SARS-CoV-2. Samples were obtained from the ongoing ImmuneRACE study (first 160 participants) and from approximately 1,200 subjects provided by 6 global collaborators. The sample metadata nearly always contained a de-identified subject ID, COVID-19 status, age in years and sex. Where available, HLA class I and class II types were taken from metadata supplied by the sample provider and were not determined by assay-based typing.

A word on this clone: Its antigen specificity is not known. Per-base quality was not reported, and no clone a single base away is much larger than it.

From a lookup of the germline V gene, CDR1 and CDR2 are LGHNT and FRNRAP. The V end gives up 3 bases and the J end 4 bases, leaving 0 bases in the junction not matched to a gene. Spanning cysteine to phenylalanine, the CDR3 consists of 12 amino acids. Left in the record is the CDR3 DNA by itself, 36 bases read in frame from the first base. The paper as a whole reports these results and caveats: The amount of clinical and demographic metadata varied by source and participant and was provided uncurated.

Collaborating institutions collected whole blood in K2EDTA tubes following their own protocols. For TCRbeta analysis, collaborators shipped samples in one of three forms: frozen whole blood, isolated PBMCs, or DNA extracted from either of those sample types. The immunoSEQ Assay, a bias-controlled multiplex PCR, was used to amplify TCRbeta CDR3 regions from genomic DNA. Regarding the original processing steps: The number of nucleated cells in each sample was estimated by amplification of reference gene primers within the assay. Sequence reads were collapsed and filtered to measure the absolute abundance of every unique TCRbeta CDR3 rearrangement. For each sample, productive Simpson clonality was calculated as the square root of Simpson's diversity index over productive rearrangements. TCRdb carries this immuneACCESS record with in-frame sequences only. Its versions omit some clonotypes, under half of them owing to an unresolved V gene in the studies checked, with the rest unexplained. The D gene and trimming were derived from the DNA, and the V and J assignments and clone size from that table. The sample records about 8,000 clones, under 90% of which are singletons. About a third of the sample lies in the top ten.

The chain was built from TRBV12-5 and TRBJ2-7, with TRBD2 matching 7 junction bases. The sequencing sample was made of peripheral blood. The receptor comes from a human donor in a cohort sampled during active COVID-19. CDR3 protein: CASGFSGYEQYF. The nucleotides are TGTGCTAGTGGTTTTAGCGGGTACGAGCAGTACTTC. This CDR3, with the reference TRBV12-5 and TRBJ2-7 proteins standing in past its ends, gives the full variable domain DARVTQTPRHKVTEMGQEVTMRCQPILGHNTVFWYRQTMMQGLELLAYFRNRAPLDDSGMPKDRFSAEMPDATLATLKIQPSEPRDSAVYFCASGFSGYEQYFGPGTRLTVT.